Following are 18 T cell receptor beta chains from one sample sequenced in a study of blood T cell repertoires in COVID-19. The repertoire was sequenced with immunoSEQ multiplex PCR; TCRdb's copy has only in-frame clones and lacks some. The sample includes over 250,000 clones, about four fifths of them seen just once. Sequencing was performed on peripheral blood. The origin of the receptors is a woman in her forties or fifties who had recovered from COVID-19.

V and J are TRBV4-2 and TRBJ2-1, with 7 bases that match TRBD2. This CDR3 comprises 20 residues. In germline, CDR1 is LGHNA, CDR2 YNFKEQ. V shed 0 bases and J 1 base; nucleotides not matched to a gene: 15. The CDR3 is CASSQEGLRGSSLSYNEQFF. Written as DNA, the CDR3 is TGTGCCAGCAGCCAAGAAGGCCTGCGGGGGTCGTCTTTGTCCTACAATGAGCAGTTCTTC.

This clone was seen more than once but under ten times. The CDR3 DNA reads TGTGCCAGCAGTCCCCTGGCCCCCGGGGAGCTGTTTTTT. Translated: CASSPLAPGELFF. This sequence joins TRBV2 and TRBJ2-2; D remains ambiguous. The CDR3 has 13 amino acids. Germline V gene data show CDR1 as SNHLY and CDR2 as FYNNEI. The ends were cut back, 5 bases at V and 6 bases at J, with 10 bases in the middle.

V usage is TRBV14 and J usage is TRBJ2-7, with a weak D call TRBD1 (6 bases). Germline CDR1 is SGHDN and CDR2 is FVKESK. The V end was cut by 4 bases, the J end by 3 bases, with 16 bases between. There are 15 residues in the CDR3. CDR3 nucleotides: TGTGCCAGCAGCCTACTCTCCAGGGGAGACTACGAGCAGTACTTC. Translating gives CASSLLSRGDYEQYF. Full variable domain (rest looked up from reference TRBV14 and TRBJ2-7): EAGVTQFPSHSVIEKGQTVTLRCDPISGHDNLYWYRRVMGKEIKFLLHFVKESKQDESGMPNNRFLAERTGGTYSTLKVQPAELEDSGVYFCASSLLSRGDYEQYFGPGTRLTVT.

J is TRBJ2-7 and V is TRBV19; a weak D match, TRBD1 (6 bases). Trimming removed 3 bases from V and 0 bases from J, with 9 bases in between. CDR1 and CDR2 (germline): LNHDA, SQIVND (reference sequence). The CDR3 is 14 residues long. The CDR3 region is CASSITGSSYEQYF. In nucleotides, the CDR3 is TGTGCCAGTAGTATCACAGGGAGCTCCTACGAGCAGTACTTC.

The rearrangement uses TRBV5-4 and TRBJ2-2; TRBD2 aligns across 7 bases. This CDR3 is built from 15 residues. Germline V lookup: CDR1 SGHNT, CDR2 YYREEE (reference sequence). V dropped 1 base and J dropped 4; count of bases not matched to a gene: 4. CDR3 sequence: CASSLRGVITGELFF. CDR3 coding DNA: TGTGCCAGCAGCTTGCGGGGGGTGATCACCGGGGAGCTGTTTTTT.

The chain uses TRBV19 and TRBJ1-4, with D unclear. V dropped 7 bases and J dropped 4 bases, with 7 bases sitting between them. This CDR3 contains 12 residues. Germline values: CDR1 LNHDA, CDR2 SQIVND (reference sequence). The CDR3 coding sequence is TGTGCCAGTACGCCTAATAATGAAAAACTGTTTTTT. Translated, it gives CASTPNNEKLFF. Full variable domain (rest looked up from reference TRBV19 and TRBJ1-4): DGGITQSPKYLFRKEGQNVTLSCEQNLNHDAMYWYRQDPGQGLRLIYYSQIVNDFQKGDIAEGYSVSREKKESFPLTVTSAQKNPTAFYLCASTPNNEKLFFGSGTQLSVL.

The chain has TRBV6-5 and TRBJ2-7; 7 bases agree with TRBD1. The germline CDR1 and CDR2 sequences are MNHEY and SVGAGI. With V trimmed by 3 bases and J by 1 base, 3 bases remained unmatched. This CDR3 is 14 amino acids long. The CDR3 here is CASSYRGQSYEQYF. The CDR3 nucleotides read TGTGCCAGCAGTTATCGGGGACAGTCCTACGAGCAGTACTTC.

The chain carries TRBV3-1 (or the pseudogene TRBV3-2) and TRBJ2-5, with D perhaps matching TRBD1 (5 bases). The CDR3 totals 13 residues. Germline V gives CDR1 LGHDT, CDR2 YNNKEL (reference sequence). V lost 4 bases and J 6 bases, leaving 12 bases between the germline ends. This chain's CDR3 is CASSPGHKQTQYF. Written as DNA, the CDR3 is TGTGCCAGCAGCCCCGGACATAAACAGACCCAGTACTTC.

This rearrangement joins TRBV6-8 to TRBJ2-7; D gene ambiguous. V dropped 7 bases and J dropped 0 bases, with 10 bases sitting between them. Germline CDR1 and CDR2: MNHGY and SAAAGT. The CDR3 loop spans 13 amino acids. The CDR3: CASTGESSYEQYF. DNA of the CDR3: TGTGCCAGCACCGGAGAGAGCTCCTACGAGCAGTACTTC.

This clone was counted at least ten times. J is TRBJ2-2 and V is TRBV9, with a possible D match to TRBD2 (6 bases). The CDR3 is made up of 13 amino acids. With 2 bases removed from V and 7 bases from J, the gap between germline ends came to 9 bases. Germline V gene data show CDR1 as SGDLS and CDR2 as YYNGEE. The CDR3 reads CASSVRRGGELFF. DNA of the CDR3: TGTGCCAGCAGCGTGAGGAGGGGCGGGGAGCTGTTTTTT.

The chain combines TRBV9 with TRBJ2-1; D ambiguous. This CDR3 is 16 amino acids long. The V and J ends lost 4 bases and 5 bases respectively, with 19 bases between them. The germline V gene encodes CDR1 SGDLS and CDR2 YYNGEE. CDR3: CASSWALELQDNEQFF. CDR3 coding DNA: TGTGCCAGCAGCTGGGCCCTGGAACTTCAGGACAATGAGCAGTTCTTC.

The chain recombines TRBV6-5 with TRBJ2-2, with D possibly being TRBD2 (6 bases). The V gene's germline CDR1 is MNHEY and CDR2 SVGAGI. With 4 bases removed from V and 2 bases from J, the gap between germline ends came to 11 bases. The CDR3 runs 15 residues. The CDR3 region has the DNA TGTGCCAGCAGTTCCTCACTAGCAAACACCGGGGAGCTGTTTTTT. The encoded protein is CASSSSLANTGELFF.

The rearrangement uses TRBV7-2 and TRBJ1-1; a weak D match, TRBD1 (5 bases). The length of the CDR3 is 17 residues. V lost 1 base, J lost 1 base, and 16 bases lay in between. In germline, CDR1 is SGHTA, CDR2 FQGNSA. The CDR3 region is CASSLVGVPVQNTEAFF. CDR3 DNA sequence: TGTGCCAGCAGCTTAGTAGGGGTCCCTGTACAGAACACTGAAGCTTTCTTT.

The V and J genes are TRBV7-9 and TRBJ1-5; D is undetermined. The CDR3 has 14 residues. Trimming took 3 bases from V and 0 from J, leaving 6 bases between them. CDR1 is SEHNR and CDR2 is FQNEAQ in the germline V gene (reference sequence). The CDR3 bases are TGTGCCAGCAGCTTGACAAATAGCAATCAGCCCCAGCATTTT. Its protein product is CASSLTNSNQPQHF.

The V and J genes are TRBV11-2 and TRBJ1-6; TRBD1 matches at 9 bases. Germline V lookup: CDR1 SGHAT, CDR2 FQNNGV. CDR3 length: 15 residues. V trimming: 3 bases; J trimming: 7 bases; junction bases outside the gene matches: 4. The CDR3 nucleotides read TGTGCCAGCAGCTTGGCCGGGACAGGGAATTCACCCCTCCACTTT. This codes for CASSLAGTGNSPLHF.

This rearrangement joins TRBV10-3 to TRBJ1-5; D not certain. The CDR3 spans 15 residues. V shed 7 bases and J shed 0 bases, with 13 bases lying between them. Germline loops: CDR1 ENHRY, CDR2 SYGVKD. As DNA, the CDR3 is TGTGCCATCATCACGAGGGATAGTAGCAATCAGCCCCAGCATTTT. As protein: CAIITRDSSNQPQHF.

V usage is TRBV28 and J usage is TRBJ1-1; a weak D match, TRBD1 (5 bases). The CDR3 has 13 residues. The germline V and J ends were trimmed by 6 bases and 11 bases, with 19 bases remaining between them. CDR1 is MDHEN and CDR2 is SYDVKM in the germline V gene. The CDR3 loop is CASRTANGEGAFF. The CDR3 coding sequence is TGTGCCAGCAGAACCGCAAATGGGGAGGGGGCTTTCTTT. The entire variable domain, with the rest obtained from reference TRBV28 and TRBJ1-1, is as follows: DVKVTQSSRYLVKRTGEKVFLECVQDMDHENMFWYRQDPGLGLRLIYFSYDVKMKEKGDIPEGYSVSREKKERFSLILESASTNQTSMYLCASRTANGEGAFFGQGTRLTVV.

The J gene is TRBJ2-7, the V gene TRBV3-1 (or the pseudogene TRBV3-2); 10 bases fit TRBD2. V shed 1 base, J shed 2 bases, and the junction held 8 bases outside the gene matches. The CDR3 covers 17 residues. Germline assignment: CDR1 LGHDT and CDR2 YNNKEL (reference sequence). The CDR3 here is CASSQASSGSATYEQYF. The CDR3 DNA sequence: TGTGCCAGCAGCCAAGCTTCTAGCGGGAGTGCGACCTACGAGCAGTACTTC.